Reported below is one T cell receptor (delta chain). As a fraction of the sample, this clone is medium-sized (0.01 to 0.1%). Its antigen is currently not known. Per-base quality was not reported, and no clone a single base away is much larger than it. In the same sample, other DNA sequences code for this CDR3. These data come from a study of gamma-delta chains in newborns, infants, children (dated by TCRdb to the late 2010s). The study in broad terms: According to the title of the study, polyclonal expansion of innate gammadelta T cells immediately after birth is driven by microbial exposure. The study examined the way microbial exposure affected innate gammadelta T cell populations in human newborns right after birth.

The CDR3, cysteine through phenylalanine, is 25 amino acids long. CDR3 DNA is the only sequence kept; it has 75 bases, read in frame from the first base. Ends trimmed: V by 2 bases, J by 7 bases; bases unmatched to a gene: 35. CDR1 and CDR2 are drawn from the germline V gene: TSWWSYY, QGS. Sequencing was performed on an Illumina MiSeq. With CATT, TCRdb called clones again from the public reads; duplicate DNA rows were later joined. The sample table contains about 4,200 delta-chain clones; only one count was recorded for about 14% of them. The ten largest clones capture about 8% of the sample. The TCR sequence derives from a child who was a newborn, infant or young child, either healthy, febrile or measles-vaccinated (not recorded which). The chain uses TRDV1 and TRDJ1, with TRDD3 identical over 12 junction bases. What was sequenced was blood. Read as DNA, the sequence is TGTGCTCTTGGGGAATTAAGTTTTCCCGGGACTACGTCCTGGTACTGGGGGATACACCTCGGTAAACTCATCTTT. This translates into CALGELSFPGTTSWYWGIHLGKLIF.